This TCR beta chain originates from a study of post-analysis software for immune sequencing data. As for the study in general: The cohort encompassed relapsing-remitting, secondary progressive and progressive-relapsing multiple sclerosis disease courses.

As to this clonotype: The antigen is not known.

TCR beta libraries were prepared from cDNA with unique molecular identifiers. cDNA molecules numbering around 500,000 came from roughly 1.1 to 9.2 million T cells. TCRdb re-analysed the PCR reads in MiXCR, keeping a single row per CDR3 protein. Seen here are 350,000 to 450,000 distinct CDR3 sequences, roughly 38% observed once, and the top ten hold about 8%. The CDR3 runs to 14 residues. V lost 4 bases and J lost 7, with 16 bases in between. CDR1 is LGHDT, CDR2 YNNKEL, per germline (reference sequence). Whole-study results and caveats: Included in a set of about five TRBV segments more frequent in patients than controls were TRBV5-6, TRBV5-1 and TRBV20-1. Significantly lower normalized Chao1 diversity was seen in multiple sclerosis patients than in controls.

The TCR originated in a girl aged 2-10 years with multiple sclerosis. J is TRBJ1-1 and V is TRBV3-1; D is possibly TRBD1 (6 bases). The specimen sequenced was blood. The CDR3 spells CASSLALGADEAFF. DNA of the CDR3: TGTGCCAGCAGCCTCGCGTTGGGGGCGGATGAAGCTTTCTTT.